What follows describes a single T cell receptor beta chain. Its matching antigen is unknown. The data belong to a study of response to subunit inactivated influenza vaccine. Study findings and constraints: Each seasonal influenza vaccination, the authors suggested, recruits few new T cells.

This CDR3 is 12 amino acids long. Germline V gives CDR1 SEHNR, CDR2 FQNEAQ (reference sequence). Trimming stripped 5 bases from V and 5 bases from J, with 8 bases between. Using its own MiXCR run on the RT-PCR reads, TCRdb lists one record per CDR3 protein. This table has 650,000 to 700,000 distinct CDR3 sequences, 15% to 18% appearing once. J is TRBJ2-3 and V is TRBV7-9; D gene ambiguous. The sequence was collected from a middle-aged man who received an inactivated influenza vaccine. Source: PBMCs from blood, taken less than 13 days after vaccination. The CDR3 loop reads CASSPPEDTQYF. DNA of the CDR3: TGTGCCAGCAGCCCGCCCGAAGATACGCAGTATTTT.